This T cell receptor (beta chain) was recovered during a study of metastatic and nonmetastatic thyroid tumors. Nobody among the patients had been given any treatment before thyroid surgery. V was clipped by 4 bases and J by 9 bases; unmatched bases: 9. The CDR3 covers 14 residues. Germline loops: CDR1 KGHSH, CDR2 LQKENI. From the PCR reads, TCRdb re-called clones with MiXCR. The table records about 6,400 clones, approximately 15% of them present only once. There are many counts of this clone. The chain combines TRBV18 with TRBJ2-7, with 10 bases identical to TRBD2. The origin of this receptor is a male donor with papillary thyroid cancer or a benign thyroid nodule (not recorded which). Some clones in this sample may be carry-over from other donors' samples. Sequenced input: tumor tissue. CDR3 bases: TGTGCCAGCTCACTAGCGGGAGGCCGGGTAGCGCAGTACTTC. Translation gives CASSLAGGRVAQYF. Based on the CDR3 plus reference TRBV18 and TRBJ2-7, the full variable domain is NAGVMQNPRHLVRRRGQEARLRCSPMKGHSHVYWYRQLPEEGLKFMVYLQKENIIDESGMPKERFSAEFPKEGPSILRIQQVVRGDSAAYFCASSLAGGRVAQYFGPGTRLTVT.